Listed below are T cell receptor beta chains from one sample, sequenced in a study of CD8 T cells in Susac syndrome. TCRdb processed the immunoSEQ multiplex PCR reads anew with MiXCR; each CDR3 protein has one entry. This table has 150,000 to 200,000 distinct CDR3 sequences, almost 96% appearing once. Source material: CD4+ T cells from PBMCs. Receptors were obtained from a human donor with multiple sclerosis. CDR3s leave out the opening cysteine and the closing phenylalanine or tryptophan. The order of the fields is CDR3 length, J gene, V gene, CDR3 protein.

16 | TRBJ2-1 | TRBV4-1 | ASSQGPDPRGLWNEQF
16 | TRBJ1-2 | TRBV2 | ASSLPLTGAQGSYGYT
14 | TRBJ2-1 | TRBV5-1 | ASSLAGAGSYNEQF
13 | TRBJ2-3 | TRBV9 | ASSAATSGTDTQY
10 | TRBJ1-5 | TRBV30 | AWSVSPGAQH
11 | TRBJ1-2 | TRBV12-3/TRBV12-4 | ASSSVLNYGYT
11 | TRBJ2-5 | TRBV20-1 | SAPQADRETQY
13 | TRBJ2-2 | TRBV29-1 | SVLGGQGNTGELF
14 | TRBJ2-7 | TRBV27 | ASSFQGKQSTYEQY
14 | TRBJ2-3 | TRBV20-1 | SAPTIRAGATDTQY
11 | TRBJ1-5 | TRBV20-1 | SATQGWSQPQH
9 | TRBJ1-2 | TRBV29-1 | SVGQIYGYT
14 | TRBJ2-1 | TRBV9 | ASSVFLAGGPGEQF
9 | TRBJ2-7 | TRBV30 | ACEQGYEQY
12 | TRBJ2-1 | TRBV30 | AWNAGTRYNEQF
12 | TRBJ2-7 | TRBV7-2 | ASSLTASTYEQY
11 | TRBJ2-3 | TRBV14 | ASSRDVDLGQY
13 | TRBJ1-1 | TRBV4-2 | ASSHSGQGDTEAF
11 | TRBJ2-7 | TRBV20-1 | SVPRGGSYEQY
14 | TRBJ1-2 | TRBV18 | ASSPGRQAAGFGYT
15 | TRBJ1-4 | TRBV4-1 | ASSPPGEGYPGEKLF
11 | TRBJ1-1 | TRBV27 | ASSFRDTTEAF
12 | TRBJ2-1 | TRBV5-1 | ASTQTGVSNEQF
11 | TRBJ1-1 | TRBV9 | ASSVAGNTEAF
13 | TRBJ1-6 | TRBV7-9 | ASSWARAGGSPLH
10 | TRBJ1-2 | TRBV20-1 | SARDEVYGYT
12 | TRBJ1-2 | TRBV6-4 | ASSSSTGSGGYT
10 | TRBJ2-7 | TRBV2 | ASSGTSGEQY
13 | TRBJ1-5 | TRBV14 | ASSQGQGQNQPQH
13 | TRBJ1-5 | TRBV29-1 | SVMDRGNFNQPQH
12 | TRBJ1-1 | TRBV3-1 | ASSFTGATTEAF
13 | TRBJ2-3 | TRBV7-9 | ASSYFPGLTDTQY
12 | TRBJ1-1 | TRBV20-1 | SAREGGWDTEAF
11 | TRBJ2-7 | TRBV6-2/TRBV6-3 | ASRMAGGYEQY
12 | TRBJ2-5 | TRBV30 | AWSSTSGRETQY
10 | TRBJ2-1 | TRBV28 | ASIKDGTRLF
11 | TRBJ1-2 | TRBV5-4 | ASSLGLEFGYT
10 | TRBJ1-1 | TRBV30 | AWRTGPTEAF
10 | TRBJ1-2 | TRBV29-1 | SVDQGSYGYT
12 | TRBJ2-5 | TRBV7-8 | ASSGTSVGETQY
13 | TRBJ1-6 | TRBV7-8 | ASSLIRDSHSPLH
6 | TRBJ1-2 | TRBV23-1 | ASSQPS